The 32 T cell receptor beta chains below all came from one sample that was sequenced in a study of T cell changes during pregnancy in multiple sclerosis. TCRdb's copy holds only in-frame clones and misses some; the assay was immunoSEQ multiplex PCR. The sample includes about 50,000 clones, roughly 92% seen only once; the top ten take less than 0.8%. Sample: CD4+ T cells from peripheral blood mononuclear cells, taken in the third trimester of pregnancy. The receptors derive from a female donor with multiple sclerosis, enrolled in a pregnancy study.

The chain employs TRBV19 and TRBJ1-1; 8 nucleotides align to TRBD1. The CDR3 is made up of 13 amino acids. Trimming cost V 10 bases and J 6 bases; bases outside gene matches: 10. Per the germline V gene, CDR1 is LNHDA and CDR2 is SQIVND (reference sequence). The CDR3 coding sequence is TGTGCCACCAGGGGCAGGGGGCTTTCTGAAGCTTTCTTT. Its protein product is CATRGRGLSEAFF.

J is TRBJ1-2 and V is TRBV10-3; 10 bases line up with TRBD1. The J segment lost 7 bases and the V segment lost 8 bases, leaving 7 bases of the junction unmatched. This CDR3 region has 13 residues. The V gene's germline CDR1 is ENHRY and CDR2 SYGVKD. For the CDR3, the DNA is TGTGCCATCGCAACGGGACAGGGGATTGGCTACACCTTC. Amino acids: CAIATGQGIGYTF.

This rearrangement joins TRBV7-8 to TRBJ2-7; TRBD1 agrees at 7 bases. The CDR3 runs 16 residues. Germline assignment: CDR1 SGHVS and CDR2 FQNEAQ. J lost 1 base, V lost 5 bases, and 11 bases had no gene match. The CDR3, as DNA: TGTGCCAGCAGCCCCCGGACAGGAACTTCGTCCTACGAGCAGTACTTC. Translation: CASSPRTGTSSYEQYF.

A single count supports this clone. The chain couples TRBV6-1 to TRBJ1-4, with TRBD1 matching 7 bases. This CDR3 is 15 amino acids long. Germline trimming cut 1 base from V and 8 bases from J; bases unmatched to any gene: 7. The germline V gene has CDR1 MNHNS and CDR2 SASEGT. Here the CDR3 DNA reads TGTGCCAGCAGTGAAGTTGCAGGGGGAAAAGAAAAACTGTTTTTT. Amino acid sequence: CASSEVAGGKEKLFF.

This chain connects TRBV6-1 to TRBJ1-5; the match to TRBD1 covers 10 bases. This CDR3 comprises 15 residues. In germline, CDR1 is MNHNS, CDR2 SASEGT. V trimming: 1 base; J trimming: 6 bases; junction bases outside the gene matches: 3. CDR3 in DNA: TGTGCCAGCAGTGAAGGACAGGGGGCTAGTCAGCCCCAGCATTTT. It yields the protein CASSEGQGASQPQHF.

The chain couples TRBV27 to TRBJ2-1; D remains ambiguous. V dropped 2 bases and J dropped 0 bases, with 11 bases sitting between them. The germline V gene encodes CDR1 MNHEY and CDR2 SMNVEV (reference sequence). This CDR3 comprises 16 residues. The CDR3 nucleotides read TGTGCCAGCAGTTTAATGACTGCCAGCTCCTACAATGAGCAGTTCTTC. Translating gives CASSLMTASSYNEQFF.

This chain connects TRBV18 to TRBJ1-2; a weak D match, TRBD1 (6 bases). CDR1 is KGHSH, CDR2 LQKENI, per germline. The CDR3 loop spans 17 amino acids. Trimming took off 3 bases at V and 4 bases at J, with 21 bases between the two ends. The CDR3 DNA reads TGTGCCAGCTCACCCCAACAGGGTCCTACCACCGGCTATGGCTACACCTTC. As protein: CASSPQQGPTTGYGYTF.

The V call is TRBV13, the J call TRBJ1-6; no definite D call. Trimming cost V 0 bases and J 5 bases, with 8 bases left between them. This CDR3 is 15 amino acids long. Germline V gene sequence: CDR1 PRHDT, CDR2 FYEKMQ (reference sequence). CDR3 bases: TGTGCCAGCAGCTTAGGCGATCGGGATAATTCACCCCTCCACTTT. The encoded protein is CASSLGDRDNSPLHF. The entire variable domain, with the rest obtained from reference TRBV13 and TRBJ1-6, is as follows: AAGVIQSPRHLIKEKRETATLKCYPIPRHDTVYWYQQGPGQDPQFLISFYEKMQSDKGSIPDRFSAQQFSDYHSELNMSSLELGDSALYFCASSLGDRDNSPLHFGNGTRLTVT.

The chain carries TRBV10-3 and TRBJ1-6; D ambiguous. The CDR3 loop spans 15 amino acids. V gave up 6 bases and J gave up 9 bases, with 18 bases separating them. The germline gives CDR1 ENHRY, CDR2 SYGVKD. CDR3 DNA: TGTGCCATCAGCGATAGGGCGGGGAAGACTTCACCCCTCCACTTT. It specifies CAISDRAGKTSPLHF.

The V call is TRBV6-5, the J call TRBJ2-3; TRBD1 might be the D (5 bases). This CDR3 region has 15 residues. V lost 2 bases and J 4 bases, leaving 13 bases between the germline ends. The germline CDR1 and CDR2 sequences are MNHEY and SVGAGI. The CDR3 nucleotides read TGTGCCAGCAGTTACGGCAGGGTTTTCCCAGATACGCAGTATTTT. Amino acids: CASSYGRVFPDTQYF.

The gene calls are TRBV18 and TRBJ1-1, with D perhaps TRBD1 (5 bases). Looked up from germline, CDR1 is KGHSH and CDR2 is LQKENI. The length of the CDR3 is 12 residues. Trimming left V 6 bases short and J 4 bases short, with 9 bases between. Here the CDR3 reads CASSQGGTEAFF. The DNA of the CDR3 is TGTGCCAGCTCCCAGGGAGGCACTGAAGCTTTCTTT.

The chain employs TRBV5-6 and TRBJ2-2, with D perhaps matching TRBD2 (6 bases). Germline lookup yields CDR1 SGHDT and CDR2 YYEEEE. CDR3 size: 16 residues. V dropped 3 bases and J dropped 6 bases, with 18 bases sitting between them. CDR3 bases: TGTGCCAGCAGCTGGCGGAGGGGCCGCGCGTCCGGGGAGCTGTTTTTT. Protein product: CASSWRRGRASGELFF.

The chain uses TRBV18 and TRBJ1-2, with TRBD1 matching 10 bases. The V segment lost 6 bases and the J segment 3 bases; nucleotides outside the gene matches: 4. This CDR3 spans 14 amino acids. CDR1 is KGHSH, CDR2 LQKENI, per germline. The CDR3 loop is CASSTTGGDYGYTF. The CDR3 nucleotides are TGTGCCAGCTCGACGACAGGGGGCGACTATGGCTACACCTTC.

This sequence joins TRBV29-1 and TRBJ2-5, with 8 bases matching TRBD2. CDR1 and CDR2 from the germline V gene are SQVTM and ANQGSEA. This CDR3 comprises 15 residues. V shed 4 bases and J 5 bases; nucleotides not matched to a gene: 12. The CDR3 DNA sequence: TGCAGCGTTGCCCCCCATAGCGGGGTTGGGGAGACCCAGTACTTC. Translating gives CSVAPHSGVGETQYF.

V and J are TRBV21-1 and TRBJ2-7; TRBD1, the table's D call, was not compared with the DNA. TRBV21-1 is deemed a pseudogene. CDR3 length equals 15 residues. Here the CDR3 DNA reads TGTGCCAGCAGCAAAGCGGCAGGGGACTCCTACGAGCAGTACTTC. Translating it yields CASSKAAGDSYEQYF.

The chain couples TRBV5-4 to TRBJ2-1; 7 bases match TRBD2. J lost 10 bases, V lost 4 bases, and 14 bases had no gene match. In germline, CDR1 is SGHNT, CDR2 YYREEE (reference sequence). CDR3 length: 15 amino acids. CDR3 coding DNA: TGTGCCAGCAGCCCGGTGCCCAGCGGGGATAGGGAGCAGTTCTTC. Translating gives CASSPVPSGDREQFF.

The gene calls are TRBV5-6 and TRBJ1-1; 7 nucleotides line up with TRBD1. V trimming: 4 bases; J trimming: 5 bases; junction bases outside the gene matches: 5. The CDR3 contains 13 residues. Germline V lookup: CDR1 SGHDT, CDR2 YYEEEE. DNA of the CDR3: TGTGCCAGCAGCCGACAGGGAAGAACTGAAGCTTTCTTT. It is translated as CASSRQGRTEAFF.

The V and J genes are TRBV6-5 and TRBJ2-2, with D perhaps matching TRBD2 (6 bases). The V gene's germline CDR1 is MNHEY and CDR2 SVGAGI. The ends were cut back, 5 bases at V and 6 bases at J, with 16 bases in the middle. The CDR3 consists of 15 residues. In DNA, the CDR3 is TGTGCCAGCAGTCTCTCCTTCCCTAGCGCCGGGGAGCTGTTTTTT. It translates to CASSLSFPSAGELFF.

This clone was observed a handful of times. CDR3 coding DNA: TGCGCCAGCAGCCAAGATGACAGCTCTGGGGCCAACGTCCTGACTTTC. This encodes CASSQDDSSGANVLTF. The chain recombines TRBV4-3 with TRBJ2-6, with D possibly being TRBD1 (5 bases). The CDR3 covers 16 residues. CDR1 is LGHNA, CDR2 YSLEER, per germline. V lost 0 bases and J lost 0, with 6 bases in between.

This chain connects TRBV2 to TRBJ1-3; D call uncertain. Trimming cost V 0 bases and J 7 bases, with 7 bases left between them. Per the germline V gene, CDR1 is SNHLY and CDR2 is FYNNEI. The CDR3 has 13 residues. In DNA form, the CDR3 reads TGTGCCAGCAGTGAAGCGCTTCGGAACACCATATATTTT. Translating it yields CASSEALRNTIYF.

This chain connects TRBV5-4 to TRBJ2-7; D gene uncertain. Germline values: CDR1 SGHNT, CDR2 YYREEE (reference sequence). The CDR3 has 12 residues. Trimming left V 1 base short and J 3 bases short, with 5 bases between. The chain's CDR3 is CASSLRDYEQYF. The CDR3 DNA follows: TGTGCCAGCAGCTTGCGCGACTACGAGCAGTACTTC.

The rearrangement uses TRBV7-3 and TRBJ1-6; 10 bases align to TRBD1. CDR3 length: 17 amino acids. Germline V gene sequence: CDR1 SGHTA, CDR2 FQGTGA. V lost 4 bases to trimming and J lost 8 bases; unmatched junction nucleotides: 11. The CDR3 spells CASSSFPSGQGDSPLHF. The CDR3 coding sequence is TGTGCCAGCAGCTCATTCCCCTCCGGACAGGGGGATTCACCCCTCCACTTT.

V usage is TRBV5-4 and J usage is TRBJ1-6; the D is unclear. Germline CDR1 is SGHNT and CDR2 is YYREEE (reference sequence). The CDR3 spans 15 residues. Trimming took 0 bases from V and 5 from J, leaving 9 bases between them. The CDR3 DNA reads as TGTGCCAGCAGCTTGGACAGTACGGATAATTCACCCCTCCACTTT. This encodes CASSLDSTDNSPLHF.

V usage is TRBV6-5 and J usage is TRBJ1-1, with TRBD1 as a possible D gene (5 bases). The CDR3 contains 14 residues. V lost 6 bases to trimming and J lost 3 bases, with 14 bases between them. Looked up from germline, CDR1 is MNHEY and CDR2 is SVGAGI. The CDR3 reads CASRDRREYTEAFF. CDR3 nucleotide sequence: TGTGCCAGCAGGGACCGCAGGGAATACACTGAAGCTTTCTTT.

This chain connects TRBV20-1 to TRBJ2-7; D might be TRBD2 (5 bases). CDR3 size: 10 residues. V was cut by 7 bases and J by 9 bases, with 13 bases left in between. Germline CDR1 DFQATT, CDR2 SNEGSKA (reference sequence). The CDR3 is CSEPELGQYF. DNA for the CDR3: TGCAGTGAGCCGGAACTAGGGCAGTACTTC.

The V call is TRBV7-2, the J call TRBJ2-6; 8 bases are shared with TRBD2. CDR3 length: 17 residues. Unmatched junction bases numbered 9, after V lost 7 bases and J lost 1 base. Germline CDR1 SGHTA, CDR2 FQGNSA. This chain's CDR3 is CASTPRGGLSGANVLTF. Here the CDR3 DNA reads TGTGCCAGCACCCCCCGGGGGGGCCTATCTGGGGCCAACGTCCTGACTTTC.

The chain combines TRBV5-1 with TRBJ2-3, with D possibly TRBD2 on 5 matching bases. Looked up from germline, CDR1 is SGHRS and CDR2 is YFSETQ. V was trimmed by 0 bases and J by 8 bases, leaving 10 bases between them. CDR3 length equals 13 residues. CDR3 protein: CASSLEGGRTQYF. CDR3 nucleotide sequence: TGCGCCAGCAGCTTGGAGGGCGGGCGTACGCAGTATTTT. The whole variable domain, remainder taken from reference TRBV5-1 and TRBJ2-3, is KAGVTQTPRYLIKTRGQQVTLSCSPISGHRSVSWYQQTPGQGLQFLFEYFSETQRNKGNFPGRFSGRQFSNSRSEMNVSTLELGDSALYLCASSLEGGRTQYFGPGTRLTVL.

The chain has TRBV9 and TRBJ2-1; D is unclear. V lost 3 bases and J 9 bases, leaving 13 bases between the germline ends. Germline lookup yields CDR1 SGDLS and CDR2 YYNGEE. CDR3 length equals 13 residues. The CDR3 here is CASSELAVGEQFF. CDR3 bases: TGTGCCAGCAGCGAGTTGGCGGTGGGTGAGCAGTTCTTC.

The chain uses TRBV19 and TRBJ1-1; 7 bases align to TRBD1. The CDR3 sequence is 15 residues long. Germline trimming cut 4 bases from V and 10 bases from J; bases unmatched to any gene: 15. Germline assignment: CDR1 LNHDA and CDR2 SQIVND (reference sequence). The CDR3 sequence is CASSRRGQVPKGAFF. CDR3 bases: TGTGCCAGTAGTAGACGCGGACAGGTCCCAAAGGGAGCTTTCTTT.

This chain joins TRBV5-1 and TRBJ2-3; 9 nucleotides line up with TRBD2. The trim removed 0 bases at V and 2 bases at J, leaving 10 bases unmatched. There are 18 residues in the CDR3. Germline CDR1 reads SGHRS; CDR2 reads YFSETQ. In DNA, the CDR3 is TGCGCCAGCAGCTTGGGTCTAGCGGGAAGGTCCTTCACAGATACGCAGTATTTT. Protein sequence: CASSLGLAGRSFTDTQYF.

This rearrangement joins TRBV9 to TRBJ1-1; unclear D gene. CDR1 is SGDLS and CDR2 is YYNGEE in the germline V gene. Trimming pared 0 bases from V and 4 bases from J, leaving 7 bases between. This CDR3 spans 13 amino acids. The CDR3, as DNA: TGTGCCAGCAGCGTAGGAGGTTCCACTGAAGCTTTCTTT. It encodes CASSVGGSTEAFF.

This sequence joins TRBV11-2 and TRBJ2-3; no reliable D call. From germline, CDR1 is SGHAT and CDR2 FQNNGV. The CDR3 is 14 amino acids. V dropped 5 bases and J dropped 4 bases, with 13 bases sitting between them. The CDR3 protein is CASSLTPRPDTQYF. The CDR3 coding sequence is TGTGCCAGCAGCCTCACACCCAGGCCAGATACGCAGTATTTT. Variable domain in full (rest from reference TRBV11-2 and TRBJ2-3): EAGVAQSPRYKIIEKRQSVAFWCNPISGHATLYWYQQILGQGPKLLIQFQNNGVVDDSQLPKDRFSAERLKGVDSTLKIQPAKLEDSAVYLCASSLTPRPDTQYFGPGTRLTVL.